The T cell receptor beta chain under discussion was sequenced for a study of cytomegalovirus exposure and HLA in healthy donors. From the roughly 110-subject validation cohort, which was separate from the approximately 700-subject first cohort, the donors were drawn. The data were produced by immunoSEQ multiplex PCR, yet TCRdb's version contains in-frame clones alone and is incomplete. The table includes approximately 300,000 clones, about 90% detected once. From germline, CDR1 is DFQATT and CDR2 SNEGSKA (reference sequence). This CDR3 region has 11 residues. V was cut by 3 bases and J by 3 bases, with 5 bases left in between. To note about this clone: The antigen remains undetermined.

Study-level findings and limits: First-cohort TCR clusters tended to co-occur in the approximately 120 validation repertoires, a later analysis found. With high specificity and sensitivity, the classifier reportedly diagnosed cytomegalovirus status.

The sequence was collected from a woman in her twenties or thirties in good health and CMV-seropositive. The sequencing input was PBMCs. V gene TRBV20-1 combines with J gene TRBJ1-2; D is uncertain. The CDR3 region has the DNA TGCAGTGCTAGGGTGGACTATGGCTACACCTTC. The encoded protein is CSARVDYGYTF.